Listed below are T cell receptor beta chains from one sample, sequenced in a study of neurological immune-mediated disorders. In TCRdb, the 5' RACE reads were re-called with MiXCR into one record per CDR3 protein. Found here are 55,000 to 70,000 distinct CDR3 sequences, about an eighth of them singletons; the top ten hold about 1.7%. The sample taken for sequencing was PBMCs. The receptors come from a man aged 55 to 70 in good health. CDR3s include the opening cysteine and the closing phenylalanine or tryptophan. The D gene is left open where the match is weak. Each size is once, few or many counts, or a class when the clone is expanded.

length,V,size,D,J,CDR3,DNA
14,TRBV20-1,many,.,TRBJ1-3,CSARDLGRGNTIYF,TGCAGTGCTAGAGATTTAGGGCGCGGAAACACCATATATTTT
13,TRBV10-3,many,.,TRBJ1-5,CAIRASPNQPQHF,TGTGCCATACGGGCCTCCCCAAATCAGCCCCAGCATTTT
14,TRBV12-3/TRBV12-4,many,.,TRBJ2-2,CASSTTVNTGELFF,TGTGCCAGCAGTACGACGGTGAACACCGGGGAGCTGTTTTTT
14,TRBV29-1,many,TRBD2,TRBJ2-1,CSVQPGLAGLGAFF,TGCAGCGTCCAACCCGGACTAGCGGGGCTGGGCGCGTTCTTC
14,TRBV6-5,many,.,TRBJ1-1,CAARPPGDGLGAFF,TGTGCAGCACGTCCGCCAGGGGATGGTTTGGGAGCTTTCTTT
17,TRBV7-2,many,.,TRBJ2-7,CASSPSRGAGLSYEQYF,TGTGCCAGCAGCCCCTCCCGGGGAGCGGGCCTCTCCTACGAGCAGTACTTC
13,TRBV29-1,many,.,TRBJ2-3,CSVELGGTDTQYF,TGCAGCGTTGAATTGGGTGGCACAGATACGCAGTATTTT
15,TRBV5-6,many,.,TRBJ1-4,CASSLLRSENEKLFF,TGTGCCAGCAGCTTGTTGAGGTCGGAAAATGAAAAACTGTTTTTT
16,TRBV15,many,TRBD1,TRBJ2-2,CATSVGTGANTGELFF,TGTGCCACCAGCGTAGGGACAGGGGCGAACACCGGGGAGCTGTTTTTT
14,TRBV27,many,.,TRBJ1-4,CASSPLAAGGKLFF,TGTGCCAGCAGTCCCCTGGCGGCCGGGGGAAAACTGTTTTTT
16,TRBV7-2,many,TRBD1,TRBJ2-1,CASSLGDRGVREEQFF,TGTGCCAGCAGCTTAGGGGACAGAGGGGTGAGAGAGGAGCAGTTCTTC
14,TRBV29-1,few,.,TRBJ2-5,CSVAVNTQRETQYF,TGCAGCGTCGCAGTAAATACCCAAAGGGAGACCCAGTACTTC